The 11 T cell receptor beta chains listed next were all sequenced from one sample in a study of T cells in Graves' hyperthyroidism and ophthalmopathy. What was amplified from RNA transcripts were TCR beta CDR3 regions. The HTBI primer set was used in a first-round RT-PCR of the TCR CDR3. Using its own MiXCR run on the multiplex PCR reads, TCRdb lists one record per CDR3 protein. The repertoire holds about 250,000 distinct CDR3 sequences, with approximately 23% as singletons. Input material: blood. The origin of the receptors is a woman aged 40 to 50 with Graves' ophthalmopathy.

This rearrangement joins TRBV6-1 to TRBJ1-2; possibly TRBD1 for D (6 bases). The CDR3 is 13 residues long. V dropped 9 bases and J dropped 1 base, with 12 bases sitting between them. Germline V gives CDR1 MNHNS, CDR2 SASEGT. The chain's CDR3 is CASLLGHNYGYTF. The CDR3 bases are TGTGCCAGTCTTTTGGGACATAACTATGGCTACACCTTC.

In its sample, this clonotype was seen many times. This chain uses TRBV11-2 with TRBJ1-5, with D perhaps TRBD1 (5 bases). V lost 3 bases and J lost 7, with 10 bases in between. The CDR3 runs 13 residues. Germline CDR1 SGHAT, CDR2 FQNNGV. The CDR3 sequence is CASSLDTVQPQHF. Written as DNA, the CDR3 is TGTGCCAGCAGCTTGGACACTGTACAGCCCCAGCATTTT.

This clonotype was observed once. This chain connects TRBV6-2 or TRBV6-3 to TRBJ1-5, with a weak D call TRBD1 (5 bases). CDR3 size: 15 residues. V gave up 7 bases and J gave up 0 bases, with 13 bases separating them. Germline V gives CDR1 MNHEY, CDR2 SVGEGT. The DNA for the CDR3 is TGTGCCAGCAAGCGAGGGGCTTATAGCAATCAGCCCCAGCATTTT. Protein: CASKRGAYSNQPQHF.

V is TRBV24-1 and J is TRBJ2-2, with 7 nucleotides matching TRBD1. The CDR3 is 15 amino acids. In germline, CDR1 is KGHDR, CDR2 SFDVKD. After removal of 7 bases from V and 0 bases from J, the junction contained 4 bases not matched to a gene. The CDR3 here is CATSDRVANTGELFF. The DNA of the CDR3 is TGTGCCACCAGCGACAGGGTCGCGAACACCGGGGAGCTGTTTTTT.

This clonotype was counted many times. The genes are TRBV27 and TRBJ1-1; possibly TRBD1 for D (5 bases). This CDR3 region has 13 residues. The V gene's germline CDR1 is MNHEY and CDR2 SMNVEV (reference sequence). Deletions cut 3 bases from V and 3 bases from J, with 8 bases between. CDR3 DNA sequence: TGTGCCAGCAGTTTTGGGGGGTACACTGAAGCTTTCTTT. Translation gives CASSFGGYTEAFF.

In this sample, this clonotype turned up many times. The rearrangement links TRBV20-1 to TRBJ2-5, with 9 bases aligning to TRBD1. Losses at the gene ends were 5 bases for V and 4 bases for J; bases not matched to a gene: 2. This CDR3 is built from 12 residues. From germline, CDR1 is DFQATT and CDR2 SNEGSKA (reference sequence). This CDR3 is CSAWTGVETQYF. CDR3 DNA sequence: TGCAGTGCTTGGACAGGGGTAGAGACCCAGTACTTC.

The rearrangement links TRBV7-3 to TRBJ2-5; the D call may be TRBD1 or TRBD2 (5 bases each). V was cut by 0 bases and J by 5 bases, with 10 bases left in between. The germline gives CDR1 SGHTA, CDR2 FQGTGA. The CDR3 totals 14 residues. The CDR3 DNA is TGTGCCAGCAGCTTAACGGGGGTACGCGAGACCCAGTACTTC. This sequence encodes CASSLTGVRETQYF. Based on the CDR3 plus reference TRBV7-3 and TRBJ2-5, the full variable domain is GAGVSQTPSNKVTEKGKYVELRCDPISGHTALYWYRQSLGQGPEFLIYFQGTGAADDSGLPNDRFFAVRPEGSVSTLKIQRTERGDSAVYLCASSLTGVRETQYFGPGTRLLVL.

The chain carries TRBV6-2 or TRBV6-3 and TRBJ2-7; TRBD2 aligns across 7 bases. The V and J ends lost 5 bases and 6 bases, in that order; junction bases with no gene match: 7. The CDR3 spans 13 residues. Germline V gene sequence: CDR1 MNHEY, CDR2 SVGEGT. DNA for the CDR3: TGTGCCAGCAGTAGCGGGGCGCCCCTCGAGCAGTACTTC. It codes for CASSSGAPLEQYF.

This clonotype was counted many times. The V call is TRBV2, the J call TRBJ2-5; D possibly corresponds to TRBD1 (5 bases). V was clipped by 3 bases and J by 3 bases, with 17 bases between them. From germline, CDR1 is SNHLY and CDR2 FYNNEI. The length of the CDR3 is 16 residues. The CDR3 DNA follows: TGTGCCAGCAGTGAGTCGACAGTGACCGATGAAGAGACCCAGTACTTC. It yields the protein CASSESTVTDEETQYF.

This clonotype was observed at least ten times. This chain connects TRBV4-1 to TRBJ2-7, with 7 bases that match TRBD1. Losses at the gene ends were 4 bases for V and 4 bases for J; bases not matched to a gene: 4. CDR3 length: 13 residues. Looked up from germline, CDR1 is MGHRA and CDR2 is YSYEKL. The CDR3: CASSRGTDYEQYF. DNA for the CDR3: TGCGCCAGCAGCCGGGGGACAGATTACGAGCAGTACTTC.

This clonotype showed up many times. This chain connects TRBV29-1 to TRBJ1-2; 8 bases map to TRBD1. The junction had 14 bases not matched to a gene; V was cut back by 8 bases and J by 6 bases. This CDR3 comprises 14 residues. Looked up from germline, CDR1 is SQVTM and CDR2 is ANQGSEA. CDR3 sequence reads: CSFDLGQGSHGYTF. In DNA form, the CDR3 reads TGCAGCTTCGACCTTGGACAGGGTAGTCATGGCTACACCTTC.